This T cell receptor (beta chain) was sequenced for a study of T cells after yellow fever vaccination. TCRdb called the 5' RACE reads again in MiXCR, with one record for every CDR3 protein. The table has hundreds of thousands of distinct CDR3 sequences, around 8.1% seen once; the top ten hold about 16%. Germline values: CDR1 SNHLY, CDR2 FYNNEI. Trimming took 6 bases from V and 0 from J, leaving 9 bases between them. The CDR3 runs 14 residues. V is TRBV2 and J is TRBJ2-1, with D uncertain. The input for sequencing was PBMCs, taken 45 days after the first yellow fever vaccination. The clonotype was recovered from a man between 18 and 29 years old who received the YFV17D yellow fever vaccine. The CDR3 reads CASRQLSSYNEQFF. CDR3 DNA sequence: TGTGCCAGCAGACAGCTGAGCTCCTACAATGAGCAGTTCTTC.